This is a list of T cell receptor beta chains from one sample in a study of blood T cells in healthy people across ages. TCRdb passed the 5' RACE reads through MiXCR, listing each CDR3 protein once. The sample carries 950,000 to 1,200,000 distinct CDR3 sequences, less than 45% recorded once. Sequenced material: blood. These receptors were taken from a man aged 18 to 29 in good health. The CDR3 runs from the conserved cysteine through the conserved F or W. Fields, in order: D gene, clone size, J gene, V gene, CDR3 DNA, CDR3 protein. The D gene is left open where the match is weak. The size field is filled for only some rows; it gives once, few, many or a size class.

D: TRBD1
size: NA
J: TRBJ1-5
V: TRBV7-2
DNA: TGTGCCAGCAGCTCAACCCGGGGACAGTACAATCCGCCCCAGCATTTT
CDR3: CASSSTRGQYNPPQHF

D: TRBD2
size: few
J: TRBJ2-3
V: TRBV20-1
DNA: TGCAGTGCTAGAGATGGTGCGGGGGGCCGAAGCACAGATACGCAGTATTTT
CDR3: CSARDGAGGRSTDTQYF

D: NA
size: NA
J: TRBJ2-7
V: TRBV5-1
DNA: TGCGCCAGCAGTATGGCTCCAGGCAACTCCTACAATGAGCAGTACTTC
CDR3: CASSMAPGNSYNEQYF

D: TRBD1
size: NA
J: TRBJ1-5
V: TRBV20-1
DNA: TGCAGTGCCATAACAGGGGGCACTCAGCCCCAGCATTTT
CDR3: CSAITGGTQPQHF

D: NA
size: NA
J: TRBJ2-4
V: TRBV20-1
DNA: TGCAGTGCTAGAAGGGCAGGCAAAAACATTCAGTACTTC
CDR3: CSARRAGKNIQYF

D: NA
size: few
J: TRBJ1-2
V: TRBV29-1
DNA: TGCAGCGTGCCCCCGCAGGGAGACTATGGCTACACCTTC
CDR3: CSVPPQGDYGYTF

D: TRBD1
size: few
J: TRBJ1-2
V: TRBV6-1
DNA: TGTGCCAGCAGTAACAGGGGTGGTGGCTACACCTTC
CDR3: CASSNRGGGYTF

D: NA
size: few
J: TRBJ2-2
V: TRBV4-3
DNA: TGCGCCAGCAGCCAAGGTTTCACAGTAATTACCGGGGAGCTGTTTTTT
CDR3: CASSQGFTVITGELFF

D: NA
size: once
J: TRBJ2-5
V: TRBV2
DNA: TGTGCCAGCAGTGAGGCGCTTCAAGAGACCCAGTACTTC
CDR3: CASSEALQETQYF

D: NA
size: NA
J: TRBJ1-1
V: TRBV14
DNA: TGTGCCAGCAGCCCTAGCGGGCGCGTCACTTTCTTT
CDR3: CASSPSGRVTFF

D: NA
size: few
J: TRBJ2-1
V: TRBV2
DNA: TGTGCTGGGGCAGTGAATATGTACAATGAGCAGTTCTTC
CDR3: CAGAVNMYNEQFF

D: TRBD1
size: NA
J: TRBJ2-5
V: TRBV10-3
DNA: TGTGCCATCAGTGAGTCGCCCTCCGACAGGGCCAAAGAGACCCAGTACTTC
CDR3: CAISESPSDRAKETQYF

D: NA
size: many
J: TRBJ2-7
V: TRBV4-2
DNA: TGTGCCAGCAGCCAAGATCCGCTGGCAAACGAGCAGTACTTC
CDR3: CASSQDPLANEQYF

D: NA
size: NA
J: TRBJ1-1
V: TRBV5-6
DNA: TGTGCCAGCAGCTTACCCTTAGGGGAAGCTTTCTTT
CDR3: CASSLPLGEAFF

D: NA
size: NA
J: TRBJ1-1
V: TRBV6-6
DNA: TGTGCCAGCAGTTACCCGGTCGACACTGAAGCTTTCTTT
CDR3: CASSYPVDTEAFF

D: NA
size: NA
J: TRBJ1-1
V: TRBV14
DNA: TGTGCCAGCAGCCAAGATCTGCCGGGTACCGCTGAAGCTTTCTTT
CDR3: CASSQDLPGTAEAFF

D: TRBD1
size: NA
J: TRBJ2-1
V: TRBV7-6
DNA: TGTGCCAGCAGCGGTTACAGGGGTAATGAGCAGTTCTTC
CDR3: CASSGYRGNEQFF

D: TRBD2
size: NA
J: TRBJ2-2
V: TRBV12-3/TRBV12-4
DNA: TGTGCCGGCAGTTCGGGACTATCTAACACCGGGGAGCTGGTTTTT
CDR3: CAGSSGLSNTGELVF